Listed below are T cell receptor beta chains from one sample, sequenced in a study of spatial heterogeneity in lung cancer. A single record per CDR3 protein comes from TCRdb applying MiXCR to the 5' RACE reads. Here the sample spans 9,000 to 13,000 distinct CDR3 sequences, around a quarter being singletons. The source was PBMCs, collected at surgery. Receptors were obtained from a female donor with early-stage non-small cell lung cancer. Both conserved end residues are part of each CDR3. A D gene is named only where the DNA matches it firmly. The size field is filled for only some rows; it gives once, few, many or a size class.

15	TRBD1	TRBV25-1	.	TRBJ2-7	CASSEWKGGGDEQYF	TGTGCCAGCAGTGAATGGAAAGGGGGCGGCGACGAGCAGTACTTC
14	.	TRBV5-4	few	TRBJ2-7	CASSQRSSFDEQYF	TGTGCCAGCAGTCAACGGTCCTCCTTCGACGAGCAGTACTTC
14	.	TRBV30	many	TRBJ1-5	CAWSVGRGGQPQHF	TGTGCCTGGAGTGTAGGCAGGGGCGGTCAGCCCCAGCATTTT
14	.	TRBV25-1	.	TRBJ2-1	CASMGLHSYNEQFF	TGTGCCAGCATGGGGCTCCACTCCTACAATGAGCAGTTCTTC
13	.	TRBV2	few	TRBJ1-1	CASSVTATAEAFF	TGTGCCAGCAGTGTGACCGCGACAGCTGAAGCTTTCTTT
10	.	TRBV29-1	.	TRBJ2-3	CSVVKDTQYF	TGCAGCGTGGTTAAGGATACGCAGTATTTT
14	TRBD2	TRBV20-1	.	TRBJ2-1	CSASSSGGYNEQFF	TGCAGTGCTAGTTCCAGCGGGGGATACAATGAGCAGTTCTTC
14	.	TRBV18	many	TRBJ2-5	CASSPNQGKETQYF	TGTGCCAGCTCTCCAAATCAGGGGAAAGAGACCCAGTACTTC
16	.	TRBV28	.	TRBJ2-3	CASSLRSGQSTDTQYF	TGTGCCAGCAGTTTACGTTCGGGACAAAGCACAGATACGCAGTATTTT
13	.	TRBV29-1	.	TRBJ1-4	CSGQQRLNEKLFF	TGCAGCGGTCAACAGAGACTAAATGAAAAACTGTTTTTT
14	TRBD1	TRBV28	.	TRBJ1-1	CASSWDRGRTEAFF	TGTGCCAGCAGTTGGGACAGGGGGCGAACTGAAGCTTTCTTT
16	TRBD1	TRBV6-2/TRBV6-3	few	TRBJ2-7	CASSYSIGQGLDLLYF	TGTGCCAGCAGTTACTCCATTGGACAGGGGCTGGATTTGCTGTACTTC
15	.	TRBV7-2	.	TRBJ2-7	CASSLGPEGVYEQYF	TGTGCCAGCAGCTTAGGGCCGGAGGGGGTTTACGAGCAGTACTTC
15	.	TRBV19	few	TRBJ1-2	CASSIDLEGLYGYTF	TGTGCCAGTAGTATAGATCTCGAGGGGCTCTATGGCTACACCTTC
13	.	TRBV12-5	many	TRBJ2-7	CASGLGGSYEQYF	TGTGCTAGTGGTTTAGGGGGGTCCTACGAGCAGTACTTC
12	.	TRBV20-1	medium-sized	TRBJ2-1	CSARDPRHEQFF	TGCAGTGCTAGAGACCCCCGCCATGAGCAGTTCTTC
11	.	TRBV28	few	TRBJ1-1	CASRRDTEAFF	TGTGCCAGCAGGAGGGACACTGAAGCTTTCTTT
19	TRBD1	TRBV4-3	once	TRBJ1-6	CASSQEILQGRSYNSLLHF	TGCGCCAGCAGCCAAGAGATTCTACAGGGGAGGTCCTATAATTCACTCCTCCACTTT
15	TRBD2	TRBV4-2	few	TRBJ2-2	CASSQGLAGAGELFF	TGTGCCAGCAGCCAGGGACTAGCGGGAGCCGGGGAGCTGTTTTTT
13	.	TRBV14	.	TRBJ1-2	CASSQEYAYGYTF	TGTGCCAGCAGCCAAGAGTACGCTTATGGCTACACCTTC
13	.	TRBV5-1	few	TRBJ1-1	CASSLAETTEAFF	TGCGCCAGCAGCTTGGCTGAGACCACTGAAGCTTTCTTT
17	TRBD1	TRBV10-3	many	TRBJ1-1	CAISRTGTGGSDTEAFF	TGTGCCATCAGTCGAACCGGGACAGGGGGCTCGGACACTGAAGCTTTCTTT
13	.	TRBV4-1	medium-sized	TRBJ2-1	CASSQDPYNEQFF	TGCGCCAGCAGCCAAGACCCCTACAATGAGCAGTTCTTC
15	TRBD1	TRBV7-2	.	TRBJ1-2	CASSSQGATNYGYTF	TGTGCCAGCAGCTCGCAGGGGGCTACTAACTATGGCTACACCTTC
17	TRBD1	TRBV5-1	many	TRBJ2-1	CASSPTRRDRFRNEQFF	TGCGCCAGCAGCCCGACCCGCCGGGACAGGTTTCGCAATGAGCAGTTCTTC
16	TRBD2	TRBV6-5	.	TRBJ2-3	CASSYSSGRGPDTQYF	TGTGCCAGCAGTTACTCAAGCGGGAGGGGGCCTGATACGCAGTATTTT
12	.	TRBV6-2/TRBV6-3	few	TRBJ1-2	CASTTGNYGYTF	TGTGCCAGCACGACAGGAAACTATGGCTACACCTTC
18	.	TRBV18	few	TRBJ2-1	CASSPARGATSSYNEQFF	TGTGCCAGCTCACCGGCTAGGGGGGCGACAAGCTCCTACAATGAGCAGTTCTTC
15	.	TRBV29-1	many	TRBJ2-7	CSVESEGNGVYEQYF	TGCAGCGTTGAGTCGGAAGGGAATGGGGTCTACGAGCAGTACTTC
12	.	TRBV5-1	medium-sized	TRBJ2-2	CASSYPGGELFF	TGCGCCAGCAGCTACCCCGGCGGGGAGCTGTTTTTT
13	TRBD1	TRBV6-1	few	TRBJ1-2	CASSPDRDYGYTF	TGTGCCAGCAGTCCGGACAGGGACTATGGCTACACCTTC
14	.	TRBV28	medium-sized	TRBJ1-2	CASITGGANYGYTF	TGTGCCAGCATCACCGGGGGCGCTAACTATGGCTACACCTTC
15	TRBD2	TRBV9	few	TRBJ2-1	CASSVEGGRIHEQFF	TGTGCCAGCAGCGTAGAGGGCGGGAGGATCCATGAGCAGTTCTTC
10	.	TRBV29-1	few	TRBJ2-7	CSVGGYEQYF	TGCAGCGTTGGAGGTTATGAGCAGTACTTC
14	TRBD2	TRBV11-2	many	TRBJ2-5	CASSYPGTRATQYF	TGTGCCAGCAGCTATCCCGGGACTAGAGCGACCCAGTACTTC